This TCR beta chain is from a study of cytomegalovirus exposure and HLA in healthy donors. As to this clone: Its antigen remains unknown.

CDR1 and CDR2 from the germline V gene are ENHRY and SYGVKD. The ends lost 3 bases at V and 4 bases at J; junction bases unmatched: 10. This CDR3 has 16 residues. 13 Jbeta primers and 60 Vbeta primers were used for the PCR. In the authors' workflow: Around 83 million unique TCR beta chains, about 12 million shared, were counted in a later analysis. Clones were sequenced by immunoSEQ multiplex PCR, and TCRdb holds only the in-frame ones, with some missing. The V and J calls and clone size are taken from that table; D and trimming were inferred from the DNA. The repertoire holds roughly 89,000 clones, with 75% to 85% as singletons. Study results and limitations: It was in a later analysis that TCR association rates were seen to vary by HLA locus, highest for DRB1 and lowest for HLA-C.

The sample taken for sequencing was PBMCs. The chain uses TRBV10-3 and TRBJ2-3, with TRBD2 matching over 7 bases. The sequence was obtained from a young man in good health and CMV-seronegative. CDR3: CAISEMVGGYPDTQYF. The CDR3 nucleotides are TGTGCCATCAGTGAAATGGTGGGGGGGTACCCAGATACGCAGTATTTT.